The source of this T cell receptor beta chain is a study of blood T cell repertoires in COVID-19. The assay was immunoSEQ multiplex PCR, and TCRdb's table has in-frame clones only and misses some. The sample gives about 220,000 clones, 82% of which show up once; approximately 3.6% is in the top ten. Germline values: CDR1 LGHDT, CDR2 YNNKEL (reference sequence). CDR3 length: 16 amino acids. Trimming shortened V by 3 bases and J by 5 bases, and 14 bases separated the two germline ends. Cohort allocation depended upon clinical history that participants reported. The TCR was taken from an older woman who had recovered from COVID-19. Sequenced sample: PBMCs or T cells enriched from blood (not recorded which). This chain uses TRBV3-1 (or the pseudogene TRBV3-2) with TRBJ1-6; D not certain. In nucleotides, the CDR3 is TGTGCCAGCAGCCATCTCGGGTCGATAGATAATTCACCCCTCCACTTT. Its protein product is CASSHLGSIDNSPLHF.